The sequence of this T cell receptor beta chain was determined in a study of blood T cell repertoires in COVID-19. There are 16 residues in the CDR3. Trimming left V 0 bases short and J 5 bases short, with 17 bases between. The germline V gene has CDR1 MNHEY and CDR2 SMNVEV (reference sequence). Clones were read by immunoSEQ multiplex PCR, and TCRdb kept only the in-frame ones, dropping some. The sample carries 200,000 to 250,000 clones, approximately 81% recorded once. Source material: peripheral blood. The chain links TRBV27 to TRBJ2-7; weak D call: TRBD1 (5 bases). This TCR came from an older woman who had recovered from COVID-19. CDR3: CASSLSQGHHLNEQYF. As DNA, the CDR3 is TGTGCCAGCAGTTTATCGCAGGGCCATCATCTGAACGAGCAGTACTTC.